The clone carrying this TCR beta chain was seen only a few times. The CDR3 is 16 amino acids. Trimming removed 5 bases from V and 3 bases from J, with 16 bases in between. Germline V gene lookup returns CDR1 SGHAT and CDR2 FQNNGV. In the study's own analysis: Counting gave a median of around 100,000 TCRs per sample, with values ranging from about 23,224 to 700,000. TCRdb used MiXCR to reprocess the RACE reads, holding one entry per CDR3 protein. The authors' filters were not applied to this entry. The repertoire holds about 84,000 distinct CDR3 sequences, with 11% as singletons. The sample comes from a study of human T cells and chemical hapten exposure. Across the whole study: Sensitizing treatment utilized 2% DPC over an approximately 2 cm by approximately 2 cm portion of upper inner arm skin. Chiefly women, the patients showed alopecia areata, totalis or universalis.

As for time point: patch test 3, about 24 weeks after DPC sensitization. Specified treatment: therapeutic diphenylcyclopropenone sensitization with weekly scalp DPC. Suited to DPC and affected by alopecia, the donors ranged from 18 to 70 years old. The sequence was collected from a woman between 45 and 60 years old with alopecia areata. Some clones in this sample may be carry-over from other donors' samples. The sample here was whole blood, taken in connection with sensitization to the hapten diphenylcyclopropenone (DPC). The chain is built from TRBV11-2 and TRBJ2-2, with D tentatively TRBD2 (6 bases). The chain's CDR3 is CASSPTGVDDTGELFF. The DNA for the CDR3 is TGTGCCAGCAGCCCGACGGGGGTGGATGACACCGGGGAGCTGTTTTTT.